The 22 T cell receptor beta chains below all came from one sample that was sequenced in a study of beta chain features in type 1 diabetes. Study-level findings and limits: Within each of all four CD4+ subsets, Type 1 diabetes patients had TCRB CDR3s that were moderately but significantly shorter.

TCRB transcripts that were expressed got sequenced, as all of the isolated RNA had been reverse transcribed. Generated by immunoSEQ multiplex PCR, the TCRdb table keeps only in-frame clones and is missing some. Of hundreds of thousands of clones listed, about 14% are singletons. These receptors' antigens are unknown. Sequencing input: naive CD4+ T cells from blood. The receptors shown here come from a man younger than 35 with type 1 diabetes.

In this sample, this clone turned up a few times. The CDR3 bases are TGCAGTGCGGGGGCACAGGGGCCGCCGGGTGAAGCTTTCTTT. This translates into CSAGAQGPPGEAFF. The chain is built from TRBV29-1 and TRBJ1-1; TRBD1 aligns across 7 bases. This CDR3 spans 14 amino acids. Germline V lookup: CDR1 SQVTM, CDR2 ANQGSEA.

This clone was detected a few times. This specimen includes other DNA sequences encoding the same CDR3. The rearrangement links TRBV4-3 to TRBJ2-3; no clear D. Germline loops: CDR1 LGHNA, CDR2 YSLEER. The CDR3 has 15 amino acids. V shed 0 bases and J shed 2 bases, with 9 bases lying between them. Here the CDR3 DNA reads TGCGCCAGCAGCCAAGATCGGAGATCCACAGATACGCAGTATTTT. Its protein product is CASSQDRRSTDTQYF.

This clone was recorded a few times. V is TRBV7-2 and J is TRBJ1-1; D not resolved. Between the trimmed V and J ends, which lost 5 bases and 1 base, there was a span of 11 bases. The CDR3 has 14 residues. CDR1 SGHTA and CDR2 FQGNSA come from the germline V gene. The CDR3, as DNA: TGTGCCAGCAGCCAAGGGTATTGGAACACTGAAGCTTTCTTT. It specifies CASSQGYWNTEAFF.

This clone was seen a few times. The chain links TRBV15 to TRBJ2-3; maybe TRBD2 (5 bases). The CDR3 is 12 residues long. V lost 4 bases, J lost 8 bases, and 10 bases lay in between. Germline V lookup: CDR1 LNHNV, CDR2 YYDKDF (reference sequence). Here the CDR3 reads CATSTYRGTQYF. The DNA for the CDR3 is TGTGCCACCAGCACTTATCGGGGTACGCAGTATTTT.

This chain links TRBV5-6 with TRBJ2-5; maybe TRBD1 (5 bases). The CDR3 extends over 14 amino acids. Per the germline V gene, CDR1 is SGHDT and CDR2 is YYEEEE. Trimming took off 3 bases at V and 1 base at J, with 10 bases between the two ends. Here the CDR3 DNA reads TGTGCCAGCAGCTCCAGACAGATCCAAGAGACCCAGTACTTC. Protein sequence: CASSSRQIQETQYF.

In its sample, this clone was seen a few times. DNA of the CDR3: TGTGCCAGCAGAGTATTAGCGGGGGGCTACGAGCAGTACTTC. Residues: CASRVLAGGYEQYF. J is TRBJ2-7 and V is TRBV2; 10 nucleotides align to TRBD2. The V gene's germline CDR1 is SNHLY and CDR2 FYNNEI. Losses at the gene ends were 6 bases for V and 3 bases for J; bases not matched to a gene: 5. The CDR3 length is 14 residues.

This sequence joins TRBV27 and TRBJ2-7; the match to TRBD2 covers 11 bases. Germline CDR1 reads MNHEY; CDR2 reads SMNVEV (reference sequence). CDR3 length equals 15 residues. Trimming took 3 bases from V and 2 from J; bases not matched to a gene: 3. In DNA, the CDR3 is TGTGCCAGCAGTTTTAGCGGGAGGGCCGCCTACGAGCAGTACTTC. Amino acids: CASSFSGRAAYEQYF.

The J gene is TRBJ1-1, the V gene TRBV14; D not resolved. V dropped 4 bases and J dropped 8 bases, with 14 bases sitting between them. CDR1 SGHDN and CDR2 FVKESK come from the germline V gene. This CDR3 is 13 amino acids long. CDR3 residues: CASSPQAAGEAFF. CDR3 bases: TGTGCCAGCAGCCCCCAGGCTGCGGGGGAAGCTTTCTTT. Full variable domain (outside the CDR3, taken from reference TRBV14 and TRBJ1-1): EAGVTQFPSHSVIEKGQTVTLRCDPISGHDNLYWYRRVMGKEIKFLLHFVKESKQDESGMPNNRFLAERTGGTYSTLKVQPAELEDSGVYFCASSPQAAGEAFFGQGTRLTVV.

This clone was seen a few times. This sequence joins TRBV9 and TRBJ1-1, with D perhaps matching TRBD1 (5 bases). Germline CDR1 and CDR2: SGDLS and YYNGEE. This CDR3 spans 14 amino acids. The V end was cut by 4 bases, the J end by 4 bases, with 14 bases between. The CDR3 is CASSRQEGSTEAFF. In nucleotides, the CDR3 is TGTGCCAGCAGCCGGCAGGAGGGGAGCACTGAAGCTTTCTTT.

This clone was detected a few times. The chain carries TRBV9 and TRBJ2-2, with 10 nucleotides matching TRBD2. V lost 0 bases, J lost 3 bases, and 5 bases stayed unmatched. The CDR3 runs to 17 residues. Germline loops: CDR1 SGDLS, CDR2 YYNGEE. CDR3: CASSVGLAGADTGELFF. CDR3 sequence (DNA): TGTGCCAGCAGCGTAGGACTAGCGGGTGCCGACACCGGGGAGCTGTTTTTT. The full variable domain, rest sourced from reference TRBV9 and TRBJ2-2, is DSGVTQTPKHLITATGQRVTLRCSPRSGDLSVYWYQQSLDQGLQFLIQYYNGEERAKGNILERFSAQQFPDLHSELNLSSLELGDSALYFCASSVGLAGADTGELFFGEGSRLTVL.

This chain connects TRBV9 to TRBJ2-5; D may be TRBD1 or TRBD2 (5 bases each). CDR3 length equals 15 residues. V lost 0 bases and J 5 bases, leaving 14 bases between the germline ends. CDR1 is SGDLS and CDR2 is YYNGEE in the germline V gene. Written as DNA, the CDR3 is TGTGCCAGCAGCGTAGTACCGGGGAAGGGGGAGACCCAGTACTTC. The encoded protein is CASSVVPGKGETQYF.

The chain couples TRBV20-1 to TRBJ1-1; TRBD1 is a possible D gene (5 bases). This CDR3 has 11 amino acids. Germline CDR1 DFQATT, CDR2 SNEGSKA (reference sequence). CDR3 nucleotide sequence: TGCAGGGGGCCATGGGGGGATGAAGCTTTCTTT. Encoded protein: CRGPWGDEAFF.

This clone was seen more than once but under ten times. V usage is TRBV30 and J usage is TRBJ1-3, with TRBD1 identical over 10 bases. The CDR3 loop spans 15 amino acids. V was pared by 4 bases and J by 7 bases, with 10 bases of the junction left unmatched. In germline, CDR1 is GTSNPN, CDR2 SVGIG (reference sequence). The CDR3: CAWTPGQGLGNTIYF. As DNA, the CDR3 is TGTGCCTGGACACCGGGACAGGGGCTTGGGAACACCATATATTTT.

The chain uses TRBV6-4 and TRBJ2-1; D is uncertain. The CDR3 covers 14 residues. The V and J ends lost 2 bases and 6 bases respectively, with 11 bases between them. Looked up from germline, CDR1 is MRHNA and CDR2 is SNTAGT. CDR3 nucleotide sequence: TGTGCCAGCAGTGACGTTGGTAATTTCAATGAGCAGTTCTTC. It translates to CASSDVGNFNEQFF.

This chain joins TRBV27 and TRBJ2-5, with D perhaps matching TRBD2 (5 bases). This CDR3 is built from 13 residues. CDR1 and CDR2 from the germline V gene are MNHEY and SMNVEV (reference sequence). Trimming removed 3 bases at V and 3 bases at J, with 8 bases between. DNA for the CDR3: TGTGCCAGCAGTTTCGGGATAGAAGAGACCCAGTACTTC. This gives the protein CASSFGIEETQYF.

The V call is TRBV4-2, the J call TRBJ2-1; TRBD2 matches at 14 bases. Germline CDR1 and CDR2: LGHNA and YNFKEQ. The J segment lost 0 bases and the V segment lost 1 base, leaving 8 bases of the junction unmatched. The CDR3 has 20 residues. The chain's CDR3 is CASSQVGLAGGRSSYNEQFF. CDR3 DNA: TGTGCCAGCAGCCAAGTCGGACTAGCGGGAGGCCGGAGCTCCTACAATGAGCAGTTCTTC.

This clone has just a few counts. The chain couples TRBV4-3 to TRBJ1-5; D may be TRBD1 (6 bases). The germline CDR1 and CDR2 sequences are LGHNA and YSLEER. V shed 0 bases and J shed 9 bases, with 15 bases lying between them. The CDR3 extends over 15 amino acids. The CDR3: CASSQEQGLGGPQHF. In DNA, the CDR3 is TGCGCCAGCAGCCAAGAACAGGGCCTTGGAGGGCCCCAGCATTTT.

This chain connects TRBV28 to TRBJ1-1; D gene ambiguous. The CDR3 is 12 amino acids. Between the trimmed V and J ends, which lost 8 bases and 5 bases, there was a span of 12 bases. Germline lookup yields CDR1 MDHEN and CDR2 SYDVKM. The CDR3 region has the DNA TGTGCCAGCTCAGATGGGGTAACTGAAGCTTTCTTT. This codes for CASSDGVTEAFF.

A remark on this clone: Other DNA sequences within the sample encode an identical CDR3. The CDR3 spells CAWSVSNQPQHF. In DNA form, the CDR3 reads TGTGCCTGGAGTGTCAGCAATCAGCCCCAGCATTTT. V is TRBV30 and J is TRBJ1-5, with D unclear. Germline V gives CDR1 GTSNPN, CDR2 SVGIG (reference sequence). The CDR3 spans 12 residues. Trimming cost V 0 bases and J 1 base, with 1 base left between them.

This clone was seen only a few times. V usage is TRBV14 and J usage is TRBJ1-5; the D is unclear. This CDR3 contains 12 residues. Germline CDR1 SGHDN, CDR2 FVKESK. V shed 1 base and J shed 7 bases, with 5 bases lying between them. The CDR3 region has the DNA TGTGCCAGCAGCCAAGCGGGGCAGCCCCAGCATTTT. Its protein is CASSQAGQPQHF. The entire variable domain, with the rest obtained from reference TRBV14 and TRBJ1-5, is as follows: EAGVTQFPSHSVIEKGQTVTLRCDPISGHDNLYWYRRVMGKEIKFLLHFVKESKQDESGMPNNRFLAERTGGTYSTLKVQPAELEDSGVYFCASSQAGQPQHFGDGTRLSIL.

The chain couples TRBV7-2 to TRBJ2-3; 13 nucleotides agree with TRBD2. Losses at the gene ends were 1 base for V and 6 bases for J; bases not matched to a gene: 10. The germline CDR1 and CDR2 sequences are SGHTA and FQGNSA. The CDR3 covers 18 residues. The CDR3 nucleotides read TGTGCCAGCAGCTTAGTGGCCGGACTAGCGGGAGTCCCCGATACGCAGTATTTT. It encodes CASSLVAGLAGVPDTQYF.

The chain has TRBV27 and TRBJ2-4, with TRBD1 matching 9 bases. The ends lost 4 bases at V and 7 bases at J; junction bases unmatched: 5. The germline V gene encodes CDR1 MNHEY and CDR2 SMNVEV (reference sequence). This CDR3 has 14 amino acids. The CDR3 sequence: CASSYRGQENIQYF. DNA of the CDR3: TGTGCCAGCAGTTACAGGGGGCAGGAGAACATTCAGTACTTC.